The rows below give T cell receptor beta chains drawn from one sample of a study of cytomegalovirus exposure and HLA in healthy donors. The table came from immunoSEQ multiplex PCR; TCRdb's copy has only in-frame clones and leaves some out. The table records over 75,000 clones, over 75% of them present only once. The sample comprised PBMCs. Receptors originate from a man aged 50 to 60 in good health and CMV-seropositive. CDR3s include the opening cysteine and the closing phenylalanine or tryptophan. D genes are given only for firm matches. Rows give clone size only sometimes, using once, few, many, or a class for an expanded clone.

CDR3 length: 14; V gene: TRBV27; clone size: -; D gene: -; J gene: TRBJ2-3; CDR3 protein: CASTSDINADTQYF; CDR3 DNA: TGTGCCAGCACCTCGGACATAAACGCAGATACGCAGTATTTT
CDR3 length: 17; V gene: TRBV7-2; clone size: -; D gene: TRBD1; J gene: TRBJ1-2; CDR3 protein: CASSSSPNDRGRGGYTF; CDR3 DNA: TGTGCCAGCAGCTCCTCGCCCAATGACAGGGGAAGAGGCGGCTACACCTTC
CDR3 length: 13; V gene: TRBV19; clone size: -; D gene: -; J gene: TRBJ1-4; CDR3 protein: CASEYRSNEKLFF; CDR3 DNA: TGTGCCAGTGAATACAGATCTAATGAAAAACTGTTTTTT
CDR3 length: 15; V gene: TRBV30; clone size: -; D gene: -; J gene: TRBJ2-3; CDR3 protein: CAWSPRGRSTDTQYF; CDR3 DNA: TGTGCCTGGAGCCCTCGGGGGAGAAGCACAGATACGCAGTATTTT
CDR3 length: 18; V gene: TRBV5-1; clone size: -; D gene: TRBD2; J gene: TRBJ2-3; CDR3 protein: CASSDGLAGGRYTDTQYF; CDR3 DNA: TGCGCCAGCAGCGACGGACTAGCGGGGGGAAGGTATACAGATACGCAGTATTTT
CDR3 length: 16; V gene: TRBV6-5; clone size: -; D gene: TRBD1; J gene: TRBJ1-4; CDR3 protein: CASSYSSGTGDEKLFF; CDR3 DNA: TGTGCCAGCAGTTACTCGTCCGGGACAGGGGATGAAAAACTGTTTTTT
CDR3 length: 13; V gene: TRBV12-5; clone size: few; D gene: -; J gene: TRBJ1-4; CDR3 protein: CASGLRRGEKLFF; CDR3 DNA: TGTGCTAGTGGTTTGAGGAGGGGAGAAAAACTGTTTTTT
CDR3 length: 17; V gene: TRBV19; clone size: -; D gene: -; J gene: TRBJ1-1; CDR3 protein: CASSTPQENGERTEAFF; CDR3 DNA: TGTGCCAGTAGTACGCCTCAGGAGAATGGGGAGCGGACTGAAGCTTTCTTT
CDR3 length: 14; V gene: TRBV29-1; clone size: -; D gene: TRBD2; J gene: TRBJ2-7; CDR3 protein: CSVESAGGGNEQYF; CDR3 DNA: TGCAGCGTTGAATCGGCGGGAGGAGGTAACGAGCAGTACTTC
CDR3 length: 14; V gene: TRBV9; clone size: -; D gene: TRBD1; J gene: TRBJ1-1; CDR3 protein: CASSFAGGNTEAFF; CDR3 DNA: TGTGCCAGCAGCTTTGCAGGGGGGAACACTGAAGCTTTCTTT
CDR3 length: 14; V gene: TRBV6-6; clone size: -; D gene: -; J gene: TRBJ2-5; CDR3 protein: CASSYRTAQETQYF; CDR3 DNA: TGTGCCAGCAGTTACCGGACAGCCCAAGAGACCCAGTACTTC
CDR3 length: 15; V gene: TRBV2; clone size: few; D gene: -; J gene: TRBJ1-5; CDR3 protein: CASSFGKQGNQPQHF; CDR3 DNA: TGTGCCAGCAGTTTCGGTAAACAGGGTAATCAGCCCCAGCATTTT
CDR3 length: 14; V gene: TRBV28; clone size: few; D gene: TRBD2; J gene: TRBJ2-5; CDR3 protein: CASSWSGVQETQYF; CDR3 DNA: TGTGCCAGCAGTTGGAGCGGGGTCCAAGAGACCCAGTACTTC
CDR3 length: 13; V gene: TRBV5-4; clone size: -; D gene: -; J gene: TRBJ1-3; CDR3 protein: CASSVYSGNTIYF; CDR3 DNA: TGTGCCAGCAGTGTCTACTCTGGAAACACCATATATTTT
CDR3 length: 16; V gene: TRBV7-2; clone size: -; D gene: -; J gene: TRBJ2-3; CDR3 protein: CASSLGSGGPTDTQYF; CDR3 DNA: TGTGCCAGCAGCTTAGGTTCGGGGGGCCCTACAGATACGCAGTATTTT
CDR3 length: 11; V gene: TRBV19; clone size: -; D gene: -; J gene: TRBJ1-5; CDR3 protein: CASSSNGGQHF; CDR3 DNA: TGTGCCAGTAGTTCCAACGGGGGCCAGCATTTT
CDR3 length: 15; V gene: TRBV2; clone size: -; D gene: -; J gene: TRBJ1-6; CDR3 protein: CASSEVVGRGSPLHF; CDR3 DNA: TGTGCCAGCAGTGAAGTTGTGGGCAGGGGTTCACCCCTCCACTTT
CDR3 length: 16; V gene: TRBV25-1; clone size: -; D gene: TRBD1; J gene: TRBJ1-2; CDR3 protein: CASSDPPGQGAQGYPF; CDR3 DNA: TGTGCCAGCAGTGACCCGCCGGGACAGGGGGCGCAAGGCTACCCCTTC
CDR3 length: 16; V gene: TRBV27; clone size: -; D gene: TRBD2; J gene: TRBJ2-1; CDR3 protein: CASRRLAGNSYNEQFF; CDR3 DNA: TGTGCCAGCAGAAGACTAGCGGGCAACTCCTACAATGAGCAGTTCTTC
CDR3 length: 12; V gene: TRBV19; clone size: few; D gene: -; J gene: TRBJ2-7; CDR3 protein: CASTWSSYEQYF; CDR3 DNA: TGTGCCAGTACATGGAGCTCCTACGAGCAGTACTTC
CDR3 length: 15; V gene: TRBV15; clone size: -; D gene: TRBD1; J gene: TRBJ2-7; CDR3 protein: CATSRVGQGFYEQYF; CDR3 DNA: TGTGCCACCAGCAGAGTGGGACAGGGGTTCTACGAGCAGTACTTC
CDR3 length: 14; V gene: TRBV6-5; clone size: -; D gene: TRBD1; J gene: TRBJ1-1; CDR3 protein: CASCYPGGGTEAFF; CDR3 DNA: TGTGCCAGCTGTTACCCAGGGGGCGGGACTGAAGCTTTCTTT
CDR3 length: 18; V gene: TRBV29-1; clone size: -; D gene: -; J gene: TRBJ1-1; CDR3 protein: CSVGRVGEYRHMNTEAFF; CDR3 DNA: TGCAGCGTTGGTAGAGTTGGTGAGTACAGGCACATGAACACTGAAGCTTTCTTT
CDR3 length: 13; V gene: TRBV30; clone size: -; D gene: TRBD1; J gene: TRBJ1-1; CDR3 protein: CACGTGRDTEAFF; CDR3 DNA: TGTGCCTGTGGGACAGGGCGGGACACTGAAGCTTTCTTT
CDR3 length: 14; V gene: TRBV4-1; clone size: -; D gene: -; J gene: TRBJ2-7; CDR3 protein: CASSQAETGYEQYF; CDR3 DNA: TGCGCCAGCAGCCAAGCGGAGACAGGATACGAGCAGTACTTC
CDR3 length: 14; V gene: TRBV27; clone size: -; D gene: -; J gene: TRBJ2-7; CDR3 protein: CASSSPPRTYEQYF; CDR3 DNA: TGTGCCAGCAGTTCCCCCCCTAGAACCTACGAGCAGTACTTC
CDR3 length: 11; V gene: TRBV19; clone size: -; D gene: TRBD1; J gene: TRBJ1-6; CDR3 protein: CASRDRGTLHF; CDR3 DNA: TGTGCCAGTAGGGACAGGGGAACCCTCCACTTT
CDR3 length: 15; V gene: TRBV5-1; clone size: -; D gene: TRBD1; J gene: TRBJ1-2; CDR3 protein: CASSLNTGGDYGYTF; CDR3 DNA: TGCGCCAGCAGCTTGAACACAGGGGGCGACTATGGCTACACCTTC
CDR3 length: 14; V gene: TRBV11-2; clone size: -; D gene: -; J gene: TRBJ2-7; CDR3 protein: CASSLARSPYEQYF; CDR3 DNA: TGTGCCAGCAGCTTAGCTAGGAGTCCTTACGAGCAGTACTTC
CDR3 length: 14; V gene: TRBV9; clone size: -; D gene: -; J gene: TRBJ1-1; CDR3 protein: CASSPQFGTPEAFF; CDR3 DNA: TGTGCCAGCAGCCCTCAATTCGGTACTCCTGAAGCTTTCTTT
CDR3 length: 14; V gene: TRBV27; clone size: few; D gene: TRBD1; J gene: TRBJ1-1; CDR3 protein: CASRRGQMNTEAFF; CDR3 DNA: TGTGCCAGCAGAAGGGGACAGATGAACACTGAAGCTTTCTTT
CDR3 length: 13; V gene: TRBV7-2; clone size: few; D gene: -; J gene: TRBJ2-7; CDR3 protein: CASSLPETYEQYF; CDR3 DNA: TGTGCCAGCAGCCTTCCCGAGACCTACGAGCAGTACTTC
CDR3 length: 15; V gene: TRBV7-2; clone size: few; D gene: TRBD1; J gene: TRBJ1-1; CDR3 protein: CASSPSGQANTEAFF; CDR3 DNA: TGTGCCAGCAGCCCTTCGGGACAGGCAAACACTGAAGCTTTCTTT
CDR3 length: 16; V gene: TRBV5-6; clone size: -; D gene: TRBD2; J gene: TRBJ2-1; CDR3 protein: CASSLGVAGGYNEQFF; CDR3 DNA: TGTGCCAGCAGCTTGGGGGTAGCGGGGGGGTACAATGAGCAGTTCTTC
CDR3 length: 14; V gene: TRBV29-1; clone size: -; D gene: -; J gene: TRBJ1-2; CDR3 protein: CSVEEGGIGYGYTF; CDR3 DNA: TGCAGCGTTGAAGAAGGGGGAATTGGCTATGGCTACACCTTC
CDR3 length: 15; V gene: TRBV7-2; clone size: -; D gene: -; J gene: TRBJ1-6; CDR3 protein: CASSLGGWSNSPLHF; CDR3 DNA: TGTGCCAGCAGCTTAGGCGGGTGGTCGAATTCACCCCTCCACTTT
CDR3 length: 13; V gene: TRBV27; clone size: -; D gene: -; J gene: TRBJ1-2; CDR3 protein: CASSRTTNYGYTF; CDR3 DNA: TGTGCCAGCAGTAGGACAACTAACTATGGCTACACCTTC
CDR3 length: 16; V gene: TRBV10-3; clone size: -; D gene: TRBD2; J gene: TRBJ2-3; CDR3 protein: CAISESLAGGSDTQYF; CDR3 DNA: TGTGCCATCAGTGAGTCGTTGGCGGGGGGATCAGATACGCAGTATTTT
CDR3 length: 16; V gene: TRBV4-2; clone size: -; D gene: TRBD1; J gene: TRBJ2-2; CDR3 protein: CASSRAGTGGTGELFF; CDR3 DNA: TGTGCCAGCAGCCGAGCCGGGACAGGGGGCACCGGGGAGCTGTTTTTT
CDR3 length: 18; V gene: TRBV11-3; clone size: -; D gene: TRBD2; J gene: TRBJ2-1; CDR3 protein: CASSSAGTSGGVNNEQFF; CDR3 DNA: TGTGCCAGCAGCAGCGCCGGGACTAGCGGGGGGGTCAACAATGAGCAGTTCTTC
CDR3 length: 14; V gene: TRBV15; clone size: -; D gene: -; J gene: TRBJ2-7; CDR3 protein: CATSRDQGPYEQYF; CDR3 DNA: TGTGCCACCAGCAGAGATCAGGGGCCCTACGAGCAGTACTTC
CDR3 length: 14; V gene: TRBV30; clone size: once; D gene: TRBD1; J gene: TRBJ2-7; CDR3 protein: CAWRRTGAGYEQYF; CDR3 DNA: TGTGCCTGGAGGCGTACAGGGGCCGGCTACGAGCAGTACTTC
CDR3 length: 14; V gene: TRBV4-2; clone size: -; D gene: TRBD1; J gene: TRBJ1-1; CDR3 protein: CASSQTGTGCEAFF; CDR3 DNA: TGTGCCAGCAGCCAAACCGGGACAGGGTGTGAAGCTTTCTTT
CDR3 length: 14; V gene: TRBV4-2; clone size: once; D gene: TRBD1; J gene: TRBJ2-7; CDR3 protein: CASSQGDSNYEQYF; CDR3 DNA: TGTGCCAGCAGCCAAGGGGACAGCAACTACGAGCAGTACTTC
CDR3 length: 18; V gene: TRBV9; clone size: -; D gene: TRBD2; J gene: TRBJ2-1; CDR3 protein: CASSARHNSGGPSNEQFF; CDR3 DNA: TGTGCCAGCAGCGCGAGACACAATAGCGGGGGGCCCTCGAATGAGCAGTTCTTC
CDR3 length: 14; V gene: TRBV6-5; clone size: few; D gene: TRBD1; J gene: TRBJ1-5; CDR3 protein: CASKRDSSNQPQHF; CDR3 DNA: TGTGCCAGCAAGAGGGACAGTAGCAATCAGCCCCAGCATTTT
CDR3 length: 13; V gene: TRBV6-4; clone size: -; D gene: -; J gene: TRBJ1-1; CDR3 protein: CASSRGEGTEAFF; CDR3 DNA: TGTGCCAGCAGTAGGGGGGAGGGGACTGAAGCTTTCTTT
CDR3 length: 15; V gene: TRBV5-5; clone size: -; D gene: -; J gene: TRBJ1-3; CDR3 protein: CASSLGGSFGNTIYF; CDR3 DNA: TGTGCCAGCAGCTTGGGGGGCAGCTTTGGAAACACCATATATTTT
CDR3 length: 13; V gene: TRBV2; clone size: -; D gene: -; J gene: TRBJ1-1; CDR3 protein: CASRTGASGEAFF; CDR3 DNA: TGTGCCAGCAGGACAGGAGCCAGCGGTGAAGCTTTCTTT
CDR3 length: 17; V gene: TRBV9; clone size: -; D gene: TRBD1; J gene: TRBJ2-5; CDR3 protein: CASSVSYRGQGDETQYF; CDR3 DNA: TGTGCCAGCAGCGTTTCCTACCGGGGACAGGGCGATGAGACCCAGTACTTC
CDR3 length: 12; V gene: TRBV6-6; clone size: -; D gene: TRBD1; J gene: TRBJ1-2; CDR3 protein: CASHGQGNGYTF; CDR3 DNA: TGTGCCAGCCACGGACAGGGGAATGGCTACACCTTC
CDR3 length: 11; V gene: TRBV28; clone size: -; D gene: -; J gene: TRBJ1-1; CDR3 protein: CASSKYREAFF; CDR3 DNA: TGTGCCAGCAGTAAATACAGAGAAGCTTTCTTT
CDR3 length: 15; V gene: TRBV6-1; clone size: -; D gene: TRBD1; J gene: TRBJ1-5; CDR3 protein: CASSEWGQGHQPQHF; CDR3 DNA: TGTGCCAGCAGTGAATGGGGACAGGGACATCAGCCCCAGCATTTT